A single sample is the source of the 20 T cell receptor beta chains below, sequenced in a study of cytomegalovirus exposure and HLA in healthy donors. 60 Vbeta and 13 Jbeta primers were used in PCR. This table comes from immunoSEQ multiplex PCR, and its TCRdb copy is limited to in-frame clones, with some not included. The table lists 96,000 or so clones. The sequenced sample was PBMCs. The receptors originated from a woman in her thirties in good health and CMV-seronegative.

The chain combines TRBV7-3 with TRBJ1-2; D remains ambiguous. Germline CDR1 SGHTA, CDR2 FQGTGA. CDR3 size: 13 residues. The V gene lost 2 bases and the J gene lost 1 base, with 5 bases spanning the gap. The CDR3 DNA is TGTGCCAGCAGCTTAGAACATAACTATGGCTACACCTTC. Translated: CASSLEHNYGYTF. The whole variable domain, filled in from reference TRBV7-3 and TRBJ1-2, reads GAGVSQTPSNKVTEKGKYVELRCDPISGHTALYWYRQSLGQGPEFLIYFQGTGAADDSGLPNDRFFAVRPEGSVSTLKIQRTERGDSAVYLCASSLEHNYGYTFGSGTRLTVV.

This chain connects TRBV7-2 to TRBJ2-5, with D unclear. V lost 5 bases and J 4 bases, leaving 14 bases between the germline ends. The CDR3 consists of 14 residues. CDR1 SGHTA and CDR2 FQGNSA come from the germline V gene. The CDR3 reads CASSPLLTGETQYF. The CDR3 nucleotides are TGTGCCAGCAGCCCCTTACTGACGGGAGAGACCCAGTACTTC.

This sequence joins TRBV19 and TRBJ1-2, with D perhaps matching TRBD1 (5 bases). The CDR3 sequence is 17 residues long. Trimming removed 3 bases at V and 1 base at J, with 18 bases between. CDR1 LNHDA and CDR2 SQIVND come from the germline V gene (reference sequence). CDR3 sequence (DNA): TGTGCCAGTAGTATCGGAGACAGCTATTATATTAACTATGGCTACACCTTC. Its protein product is CASSIGDSYYINYGYTF.

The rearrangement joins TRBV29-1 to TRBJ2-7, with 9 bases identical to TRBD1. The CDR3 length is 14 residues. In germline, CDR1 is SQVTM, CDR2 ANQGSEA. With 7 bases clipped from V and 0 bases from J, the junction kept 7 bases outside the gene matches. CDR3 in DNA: TGCAGCGCCACCGTGGACAGGGGCTCCTACGAGCAGTACTTC. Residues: CSATVDRGSYEQYF.

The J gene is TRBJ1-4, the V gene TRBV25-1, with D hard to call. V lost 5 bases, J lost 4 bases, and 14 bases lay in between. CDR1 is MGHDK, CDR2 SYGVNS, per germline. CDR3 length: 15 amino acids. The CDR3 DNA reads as TGTGCCAGCAGTAAAAGTGGGCTGATTAATGAAAAACTGTTTTTT. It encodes CASSKSGLINEKLFF.

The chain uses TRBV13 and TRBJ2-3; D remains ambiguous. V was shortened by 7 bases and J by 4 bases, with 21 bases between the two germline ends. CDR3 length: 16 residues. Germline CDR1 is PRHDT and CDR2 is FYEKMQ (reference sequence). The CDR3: CASTKSRVGWPDTQYF. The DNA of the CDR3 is TGTGCCAGCACCAAATCCCGGGTGGGTTGGCCAGATACGCAGTATTTT. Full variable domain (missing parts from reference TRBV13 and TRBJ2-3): AAGVIQSPRHLIKEKRETATLKCYPIPRHDTVYWYQQGPGQDPQFLISFYEKMQSDKGSIPDRFSAQQFSDYHSELNMSSLELGDSALYFCASTKSRVGWPDTQYFGPGTRLTVL.

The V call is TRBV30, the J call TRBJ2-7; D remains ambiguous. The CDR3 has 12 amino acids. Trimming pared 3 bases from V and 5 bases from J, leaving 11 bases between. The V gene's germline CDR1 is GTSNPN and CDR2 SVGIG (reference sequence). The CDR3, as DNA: TGTGCCTGGAGCCCCCGTCGGGACGAGCAGTACTTC. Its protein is CAWSPRRDEQYF.

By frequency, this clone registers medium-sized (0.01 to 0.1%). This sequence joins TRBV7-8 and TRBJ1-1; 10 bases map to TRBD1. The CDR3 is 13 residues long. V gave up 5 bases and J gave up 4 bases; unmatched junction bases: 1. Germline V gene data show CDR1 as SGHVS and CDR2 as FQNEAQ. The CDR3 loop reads CASSRTGGTEAFF. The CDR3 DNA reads TGTGCCAGCAGCCGGACAGGGGGCACTGAAGCTTTCTTT.

Here the CDR3 reads CASSDAPTGVTYNEQFF. The CDR3 bases are TGTGCCAGCAGCGATGCCCCGACAGGGGTAACCTACAATGAGCAGTTCTTC. The chain couples TRBV9 to TRBJ2-1, with TRBD1 matching 8 bases. The CDR3 runs 17 residues. Germline V lookup: CDR1 SGDLS, CDR2 YYNGEE. With V trimmed by 3 bases and J by 2 bases, 10 bases remained unmatched.

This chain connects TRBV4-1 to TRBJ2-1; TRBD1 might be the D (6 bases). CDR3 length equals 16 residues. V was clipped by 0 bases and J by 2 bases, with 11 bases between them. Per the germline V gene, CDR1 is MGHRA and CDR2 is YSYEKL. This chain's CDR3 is CASSQDEGDPYNEQFF. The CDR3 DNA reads TGCGCCAGCAGCCAAGATGAGGGGGACCCCTACAATGAGCAGTTCTTC.

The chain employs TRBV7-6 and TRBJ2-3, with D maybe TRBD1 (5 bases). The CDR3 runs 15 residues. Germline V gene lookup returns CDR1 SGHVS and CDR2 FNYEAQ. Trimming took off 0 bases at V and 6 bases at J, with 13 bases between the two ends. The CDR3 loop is CASSLAWQGSDTQYF. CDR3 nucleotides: TGTGCCAGCAGCTTAGCATGGCAGGGATCCGATACGCAGTATTTT.

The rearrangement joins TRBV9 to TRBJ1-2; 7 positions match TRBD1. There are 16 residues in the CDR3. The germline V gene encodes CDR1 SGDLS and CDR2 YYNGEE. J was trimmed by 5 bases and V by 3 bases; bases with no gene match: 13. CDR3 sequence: CASSEYSTGTDYGYTF. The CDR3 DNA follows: TGTGCCAGCAGCGAATATAGTACCGGGACAGATTATGGCTACACCTTC.

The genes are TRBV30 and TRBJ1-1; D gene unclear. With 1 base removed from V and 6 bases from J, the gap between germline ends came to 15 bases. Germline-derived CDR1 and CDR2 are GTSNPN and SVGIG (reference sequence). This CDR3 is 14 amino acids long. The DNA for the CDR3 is TGTGCCTGGAGTGCAACAAACCTGGGCGCTGAAGCTTTCTTT. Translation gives CAWSATNLGAEAFF.

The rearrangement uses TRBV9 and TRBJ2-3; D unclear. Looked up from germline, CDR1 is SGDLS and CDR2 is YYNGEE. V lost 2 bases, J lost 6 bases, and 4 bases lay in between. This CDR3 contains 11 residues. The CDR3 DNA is TGTGCCAGCAGCGTTCTGGATACGCAGTATTTT. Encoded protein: CASSVLDTQYF.

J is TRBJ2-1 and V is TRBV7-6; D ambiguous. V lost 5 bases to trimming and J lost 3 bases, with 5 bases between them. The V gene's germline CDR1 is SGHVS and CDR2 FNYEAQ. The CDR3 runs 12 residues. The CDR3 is CASSQDYNEQFF. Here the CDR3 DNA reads TGTGCCAGCAGCCAGGACTACAATGAGCAGTTCTTC.

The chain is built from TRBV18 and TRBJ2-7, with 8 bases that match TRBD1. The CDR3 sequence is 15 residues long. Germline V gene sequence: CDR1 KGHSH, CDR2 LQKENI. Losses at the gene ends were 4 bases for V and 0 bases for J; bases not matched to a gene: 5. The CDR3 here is CASSQWQGASYEQYF. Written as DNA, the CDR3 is TGTGCCAGCTCACAATGGCAGGGGGCCTCCTACGAGCAGTACTTC.

The CDR3 DNA follows: TGTGCCACCAGCAGAGATCCGAGGCAGGCGGGGATGAACACTGAAGCTTTCTTT. Translated: CATSRDPRQAGMNTEAFF. The chain recombines TRBV15 with TRBJ1-1; D unclear. In germline, CDR1 is LNHNV, CDR2 YYDKDF (reference sequence). The CDR3 runs to 18 residues. The V and J ends lost 0 bases and 0 bases respectively, with 17 bases between them. Combining the CDR3 with reference TRBV15 and TRBJ1-1 gives the whole variable domain DAMVIQNPRYQVTQFGKPVTLSCSQTLNHNVMYWYQQKSSQAPKLLFHYYDKDFNNEADTPDNFQSRRPNTSFCFLDIRSPGLGDTAMYLCATSRDPRQAGMNTEAFFGQGTRLTVV.

The CDR3 sequence is CASSEVTGASYEQYF. The CDR3, as DNA: TGTGCCAGCAGTGAAGTCACAGGTGCCTCCTACGAGCAGTACTTC. The J gene is TRBJ2-7, the V gene TRBV6-1; TRBD1 might be the D (5 bases). Trimming stripped 1 base from V and 0 bases from J, with 10 bases between. Germline V lookup: CDR1 MNHNS, CDR2 SASEGT. The CDR3 extends over 15 amino acids.

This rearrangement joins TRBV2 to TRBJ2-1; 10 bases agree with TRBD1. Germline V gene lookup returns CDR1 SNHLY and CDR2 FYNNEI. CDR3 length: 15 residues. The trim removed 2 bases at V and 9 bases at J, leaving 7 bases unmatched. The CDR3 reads CASSEFDRGLVEQFF. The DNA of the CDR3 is TGTGCCAGCAGTGAATTCGACAGGGGGCTGGTTGAGCAGTTCTTC.

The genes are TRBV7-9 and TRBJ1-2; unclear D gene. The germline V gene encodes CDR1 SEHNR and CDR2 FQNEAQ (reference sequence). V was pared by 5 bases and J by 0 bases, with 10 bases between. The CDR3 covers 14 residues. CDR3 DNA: TGTGCCAGCAGCCACCCGACTGCTAACTATGGCTACACCTTC. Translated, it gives CASSHPTANYGYTF.